These 9 T cell receptor beta chains were all obtained from the same sample, sequenced in a study of blood T cells in healthy people across ages (dated by TCRdb to between 2015 and 2016). The library was made by 5' RACE. This sample was sequenced with an Illumina HiSeq 2500. The second PCR ran for about 6 to 11 cycles and used a J-beta primer mix along with a sample-barcoded 5' primer. TCRdb reanalyzed the raw reads on its own, using fastp at Q25 for trimming and MiXCR for clone calling, and kept in-frame beta chains. One record per CDR3 amino acid sequence lists the most common genes and DNA. Here the sample has roughly 1,500,000 distinct CDR3 sequences; roughly 32% occur a single time. The ten largest clones take up around 11% of the sample. Sequencing was carried out using blood. These receptors came from a woman aged 25-40 years in good health.

There are a few counts of this clonotype. The rearrangement uses TRBV27 and TRBJ2-7; D is perhaps TRBD2 (6 bases). Germline V gene lookup returns CDR1 MNHEY and CDR2 SMNVEV (reference sequence). The V end was cut by 7 bases, the J end by 3 bases, with 13 bases between. The CDR3 has 13 residues. In DNA, the CDR3 is TGTGCCAGCACCTCCCTCGGGGGCTACGAGCAGTACTTC. Its protein is CASTSLGGYEQYF.

A few counts support this clonotype. The rearrangement joins TRBV7-9 to TRBJ1-2; perhaps TRBD1 as D (6 bases). The CDR3 loop spans 15 amino acids. V lost 1 base and J lost 6, with 15 bases in between. The germline V gene has CDR1 SEHNR and CDR2 FQNEAQ (reference sequence). Written as DNA, the CDR3 is TGTGCCAGCAGCTTAGGTAATACAGGGAAGCATGGCTACACCTTC. The encoded protein is CASSLGNTGKHGYTF.

This chain links TRBV28 with TRBJ2-1; D perhaps matches TRBD2 (5 bases). This CDR3 contains 17 residues. The V gene lost 3 bases and the J gene lost 0 bases, with 15 bases spanning the gap. Germline V gives CDR1 MDHEN, CDR2 SYDVKM. CDR3 residues: CASSFSPGIRSYNEQFF. The DNA of the CDR3 is TGTGCCAGCAGTTTTTCTCCGGGGATCCGCTCCTACAATGAGCAGTTCTTC. The full variable domain, rest sourced from reference TRBV28 and TRBJ2-1, is DVKVTQSSRYLVKRTGEKVFLECVQDMDHENMFWYRQDPGLGLRLIYFSYDVKMKEKGDIPEGYSVSREKKERFSLILESASTNQTSMYLCASSFSPGIRSYNEQFFGPGTRLTVL.

Note on this clonotype: A much larger clone lies one base from this, so it may be a read error. The V and J genes are TRBV27 and TRBJ2-7; the match to TRBD1 covers 8 bases. The germline V gene encodes CDR1 MNHEY and CDR2 SMNVEV (reference sequence). The CDR3 runs 12 residues. The CDR3 DNA follows: TGTGTCAGCCGGACAGGGTCGAATGAGCAGTACTTC. Its protein product is CVSRTGSNEQYF.

This clonotype was found a few times. The chain uses TRBV5-1 and TRBJ2-1, with TRBD1 identical over 7 bases. J lost 4 bases, V lost 4 bases, and 8 bases had no gene match. The CDR3 sequence is 15 residues long. Germline V gene lookup returns CDR1 SGHRS and CDR2 YFSETQ. The chain's CDR3 is CASSRDREFYNEQFF. In DNA, the CDR3 is TGCGCCAGCAGCCGTGACAGGGAATTTTACAATGAGCAGTTCTTC.

This clonotype has a handful of counts. CDR3 DNA sequence: TGTGCCAGCAGATTAGACACAGGGAGTAACACTGAAGCTTTCTTT. Its translation: CASRLDTGSNTEAFF. The V gene is TRBV2, the J gene TRBJ1-1; D might be TRBD1 (6 bases). The germline V and J ends were trimmed by 6 bases and 2 bases, with 16 bases remaining between them. The CDR3 consists of 15 residues. CDR1 SNHLY and CDR2 FYNNEI come from the germline V gene.

V and J are TRBV4-1 and TRBJ2-3, with 7 bases lining up with TRBD2. Germline V CDR1 and CDR2: MGHRA, YSYEKL. V lost 0 bases to trimming and J lost 6 bases; unmatched junction nucleotides: 12. This CDR3 contains 17 residues. CDR3 bases: TGCGCCAGCAGCCAAGATGGGCGGGAGTGGGTCGGGGATACGCAGTATTTT. Its translation is CASSQDGREWVGDTQYF.

This clonotype has a handful of counts. The chain has TRBV20-1 and TRBJ1-5; 8 bases are a match to TRBD1. This CDR3 comprises 17 residues. Germline assignment: CDR1 DFQATT and CDR2 SNEGSKA (reference sequence). After removal of 3 bases from V and 0 bases from J, the junction contained 10 bases not matched to a gene. The CDR3 region is CSARQDRVFTSNQPQHF. The CDR3 coding sequence is TGCAGTGCTAGGCAGGACAGGGTTTTTACTAGCAATCAGCCCCAGCATTTT.

CDR3 coding DNA: TGCGCCAGCAGCCCGGACAGGGGAGGCGGTGAGCAGTTCTTC. This translates into CASSPDRGGGEQFF. V usage is TRBV4-1 and J usage is TRBJ2-1, with 9 positions matching TRBD1. Germline assignment: CDR1 MGHRA and CDR2 YSYEKL. Unmatched junction bases numbered 7, after V lost 4 bases and J lost 9 bases. The CDR3 is 14 amino acids.